This T cell receptor gamma chain was documented in a study of intestinal T cells in coeliac disease (TCRdb year 2020). About the study as a whole: In the TRG cohort, coeliac patients were much younger than controls, with a mean age of about 17 years compared with 45 to 70 years. Duodenal biopsies from about 36 coeliac disease patients and 20 to 25 non-coeliac controls made up a second, larger TCR-gamma (TRG) cohort. The TCR-delta (TRD) cohort included duodenal biopsies from some 11 coeliac disease patients and some 11 non-coeliac controls.

The germline V gene sets CDR1 to EGSNGY and CDR2 to YDSYNSKV. Trimming takes 5 bases off V and 5 bases off J; junction bases not matched to a gene: 9. The CDR3 holds 13 amino acids from the cysteine to the phenylalanine. Only the CDR3 DNA stays, 39 bases, in frame from base 1. The investigation overall reported the following: The coeliac group and the control group were significantly different in age, but an analysis split by age did not give significant classification. Of about 54 biopsies, about 50 (approximately 94%) were correctly classified by TRG clustering, which had a reported leave-one-out accuracy of about 90%. It was not possible to tell repeated CDR3 amino acid sequences apart from PCR duplicates. FFPE-derived DNA was found to be relatively degraded, and loss of a proportion of TCR sequences in each sample was likely caused by this degradation. In training, clustering based on TRD kmers put all 20 or so biopsies in the right class, and the reported leave-one-out accuracy was roughly 91%.

Remarks on this clone: Its specific antigen is unknown. It has no much larger one-base neighbor in the sample; base qualities were not kept.

The library was built by means of multiplex PCR. TCRdb shows the sequencer as Ion Torrent PGM. The LymphoTrack kit, which has primers carrying Illumina adapters, was used to amplify TRG repertoires from 200 ng of biopsy DNA. TRG amplicons were purified using AMPure XP beads, were quantified on a 2100 Bioanalyzer, and were pooled equimolarly. TRG libraries were sequenced on an Ion PGM instrument. Processing in the source paper ran as follows. FastX discarded any read in which over 10% of nucleotides had a quality score below the third quartile for that patient. IMGT/HighV-QUEST was used to align reads in order to assign V, D and J genes, locate CDR3 regions and judge functionality. After the sequences were translated into amino acids, every sequence predicted to be non-functional was thrown out. The CDR3s were broken into kmers both with and without positional annotation, PCA was run on the kmer frequencies, and the samples were clustered using every one of the 1023 combinations of PCs 1-10. Classification was validated by leave-one-out cross-validation, in which parameters were re-optimised on the remaining samples each time. Using the vegan R package, Shannon diversity was calculated from repeated random subsamples whose size matched the lowest read count. With CATT, TCRdb called clones again from the public reads; duplicate DNA rows were later joined. For this entry, the V and J calls and clone size follow TCRdb and not the study's own pipeline. For this sample there are around 730 gamma-chain clones; about 51% appear just once. 20% of the sample is held by the ten biggest clonotypes.

For each case, genomic DNA was extracted from ten 5-um FFPE scrolls with the QIAamp DNA FFPE tissue kit. To test whether coeliac disease can be classified from the TCR repertoire, the study used fully anonymised formalin-fixed paraffin-embedded duodenal biopsies that were not needed for diagnosis. The material sequenced was a duodenal biopsy. The sequence is built from TRGV2 and TRGJ1 or TRGJ2. The TCR comes from a human donor with celiac disease. CDR3 region: CATWGGLHYKKLF. DNA sequence: TGTGCCACCTGGGGTGGGCTTCATTATAAGAAACTCTTT.